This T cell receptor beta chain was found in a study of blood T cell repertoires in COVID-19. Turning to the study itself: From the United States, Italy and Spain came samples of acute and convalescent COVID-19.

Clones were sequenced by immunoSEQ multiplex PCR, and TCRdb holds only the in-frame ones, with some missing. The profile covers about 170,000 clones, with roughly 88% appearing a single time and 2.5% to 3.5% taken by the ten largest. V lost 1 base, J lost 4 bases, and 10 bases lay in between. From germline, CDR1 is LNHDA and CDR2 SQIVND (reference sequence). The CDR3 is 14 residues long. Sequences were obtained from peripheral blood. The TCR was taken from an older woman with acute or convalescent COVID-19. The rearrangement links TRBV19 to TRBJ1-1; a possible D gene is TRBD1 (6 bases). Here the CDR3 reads CASSIAGARTEAFF. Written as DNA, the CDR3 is TGTGCCAGTAGTATAGCAGGGGCGCGCACTGAAGCTTTCTTT.